What follows are 26 T cell receptor beta chains derived from one specimen sequenced in a study of T-cell memory formation after mild COVID-19. TCRdb analysed the 5' RACE reads with MiXCR anew, one entry per CDR3 protein. The repertoire holds approximately 490,000 distinct CDR3 sequences, roughly 20% seen once, with roughly an eighth in the top ten. Material for sequencing was PBMCs or a T cell subset sorted from them (not recorded which). The receptors originated from an adult woman who had mild COVID-19 (a few samples of this study predate the infection). Cell type and time point are not known.

This clonotype occurred a few times. This chain links TRBV12-3 or TRBV12-4 with TRBJ2-7; D possibly matches TRBD1 or TRBD2 (5 bases each). Trimming cost V 6 bases and J 0 bases, with 12 bases left between them. The CDR3 is made up of 14 amino acids. CDR3 sequence (DNA): TGTGCCAGCAGACCCCCGGGACCCTCCTACGAGCAGTACTTC. Its translation is CASRPPGPSYEQYF.

A few counts support this clonotype. The chain combines TRBV15 with TRBJ2-7, with 9 nucleotides matching TRBD1. CDR3 length: 15 residues. CDR1 is LNHNV, CDR2 YYDKDF, per germline (reference sequence). With 8 bases clipped from V and 4 bases from J, the junction kept 12 bases outside the gene matches. CDR3 nucleotides: TGTGCCACCGCCCGTGGGGGACAGGGTTTTTACGAGCAGTACTTC. Its translation is CATARGGQGFYEQYF.

Only a few counts were recorded for this clonotype. This rearrangement joins TRBV18 to TRBJ2-5; D tentatively fits TRBD1 or TRBD2 (5 bases each). The V end was cut by 3 bases, the J end by 4 bases, with 9 bases between. The CDR3 is made up of 13 amino acids. Germline CDR1 KGHSH, CDR2 LQKENI. CDR3 DNA: TGTGCCAGCTCACCGGGGGTAAGAGAGACCCAGTACTTC. It specifies CASSPGVRETQYF.

This clonotype was seen only a few times. This chain uses TRBV20-1 with TRBJ2-3; tentatively, D is TRBD2 (6 bases). The CDR3 loop spans 15 amino acids. Per germline, CDR1 DFQATT and CDR2 SNEGSKA (reference sequence). V was shortened by 5 bases and J by 0 bases, with 15 bases between the two germline ends. In DNA form, the CDR3 reads TGCAGTGCTCTCGGCGGCGGGGCGAGCACAGATACGCAGTATTTT. It encodes CSALGGGASTDTQYF.

The rearrangement links TRBV6-1 to TRBJ2-7; 7 bases agree with TRBD2. This CDR3 region has 16 residues. Per germline, CDR1 MNHNS and CDR2 SASEGT. Trimming at V came to 4 bases and at J to 6 bases, leaving 15 bases not matched to a gene. The CDR3 spells CASSGSLAVGGLEQYF. For the CDR3, the DNA is TGTGCCAGCAGTGGATCCTTAGCGGTGGGAGGGCTCGAGCAGTACTTC.

This clonotype was seen only a few times. The chain employs TRBV4-3 and TRBJ2-3, with 14 positions matching TRBD2. This CDR3 has 16 residues. From germline, CDR1 is LGHNA and CDR2 YSLEER. Trimming cost V 2 bases and J 4 bases; bases outside gene matches: 2. CDR3 sequence reads: CASSQQGLAGADTQYF. DNA of the CDR3: TGCGCCAGCAGCCAACAGGGACTAGCGGGAGCAGATACGCAGTATTTT.

V and J are TRBV7-9 and TRBJ2-5; TRBD2 matches at 8 bases. V lost 2 bases to trimming and J lost 5 bases; unmatched junction nucleotides: 10. CDR3 length: 16 amino acids. Germline lookup yields CDR1 SEHNR and CDR2 FQNEAQ (reference sequence). The DNA of the CDR3 is TGTGCCAGCAGCTTACGTGGTACCAGACTAGCGGAGACCCAGTACTTC. Amino acids: CASSLRGTRLAETQYF.

Only a few counts were recorded for this clonotype. This sequence joins TRBV7-9 and TRBJ2-1; 7 bases map to TRBD1. Germline CDR1 and CDR2: SEHNR and FQNEAQ (reference sequence). The CDR3 runs to 14 residues. Germline trimming cut 5 bases from V and 5 bases from J; bases unmatched to any gene: 6. The DNA for the CDR3 is TGTGCCAGCAGCCGTATGACAGGGCACAATGAGCAGTTCTTC. Its protein is CASSRMTGHNEQFF.

V gene TRBV2 combines with J gene TRBJ2-7, with 9 bases that match TRBD1. CDR3 length: 15 amino acids. Germline V CDR1 and CDR2: SNHLY, FYNNEI. V gave up 1 base and J gave up 9 bases; unmatched junction bases: 10. Written as DNA, the CDR3 is TGTGCCAGCAGTGAAGAAAGGACAGGGGAACAGGTGCAGTACTTC. Encoded protein: CASSEERTGEQVQYF.

The sample holds a few counts of this clonotype. The rearrangement uses TRBV12-3 or TRBV12-4 and TRBJ1-2; 10 bases line up with TRBD1. The CDR3 spans 14 residues. V shed 4 bases and J 9 bases; nucleotides not matched to a gene: 8. The CDR3 DNA reads TGTGCCAGCAGTTCGGACAGGGGGATACTTAGCTACACCTTC. Protein product: CASSSDRGILSYTF.

J is TRBJ2-7 and V is TRBV29-1, with 8 bases that match TRBD2. V shed 7 bases and J 3 bases; nucleotides not matched to a gene: 8. The V gene's germline CDR1 is SQVTM and CDR2 ANQGSEA. This CDR3 is built from 13 residues. CDR3 loop: CSGIGGADYEQYF. The CDR3 DNA reads TGCAGCGGGATCGGGGGGGCGGACTACGAGCAGTACTTC.

In this sample, this clonotype turned up a few times. CDR3 nucleotides: TGCGCCAGCAGCTTGGACGGTGACACCGGGGAGCTGTTTTTT. This sequence encodes CASSLDGDTGELFF. V usage is TRBV5-1 and J usage is TRBJ2-2; D unclear. Trimming removed 0 bases from V and 3 bases from J, with 6 bases in between. The CDR3 sequence is 14 residues long. CDR1 and CDR2 from the germline V gene are SGHRS and YFSETQ. Combining the CDR3 with reference TRBV5-1 and TRBJ2-2 gives the whole variable domain KAGVTQTPRYLIKTRGQQVTLSCSPISGHRSVSWYQQTPGQGLQFLFEYFSETQRNKGNFPGRFSGRQFSNSRSEMNVSTLELGDSALYLCASSLDGDTGELFFGEGSRLTVL.

This clonotype was counted only a few times. This chain links TRBV5-1 with TRBJ1-2; the match to TRBD1 covers 7 bases. Germline CDR1 is SGHRS and CDR2 is YFSETQ. With 0 bases clipped from V and 8 bases from J, the junction kept 7 bases outside the gene matches. The CDR3 sequence is 14 residues long. CDR3 nucleotide sequence: TGCGCCAGCAGCTTGGGATACAGGGGAGACGGCTACACCTTC. This translates into CASSLGYRGDGYTF.

This clonotype was seen only a few times. The CDR3 coding sequence is TGTGCCATCAGTGAGGGACAGGACGGGGAGCTGTTTTTT. As protein: CAISEGQDGELFF. The chain couples TRBV10-3 to TRBJ2-2, with TRBD1 identical over 7 bases. Germline V gene lookup returns CDR1 ENHRY and CDR2 SYGVKD. V shed 2 bases, J shed 7 bases, and the junction held 1 base outside the gene matches. The CDR3 has 13 amino acids.

V and J are TRBV24-1 and TRBJ2-2, with TRBD2 matching 10 bases. J gave up 2 bases and V 5 bases, and 4 bases lay outside the gene matches. Germline V gene data show CDR1 as KGHDR and CDR2 as SFDVKD. CDR3 length: 16 amino acids. The CDR3 reads CATSGALAGNTGELFF. CDR3 coding DNA: TGTGCCACCAGTGGCGCACTAGCGGGAAACACCGGGGAGCTGTTTTTT.

This clonotype was picked up a small number of times. The chain carries TRBV6-2 or TRBV6-3 and TRBJ2-5, with D perhaps assigned TRBD1 or TRBD2 (5 bases each). The CDR3 totals 14 residues. Trimming left V 1 base short and J 0 bases short, with 6 bases between. CDR1 and CDR2 from the germline V gene are MNHEY and SVGEGT. The CDR3 DNA sequence: TGTGCCAGCAGTTACTGGGGGAACCAAGAGACCCAGTACTTC. This codes for CASSYWGNQETQYF.

The CDR3 DNA reads TGTGCCTGCGAAAGGACCGGGACAGGGCAAGAGACCCAGTACTTC. Its translation: CACERTGTGQETQYF. This chain joins TRBV7-9 and TRBJ2-5; 9 bases are a match to TRBD1. The CDR3 extends over 15 amino acids. The germline gives CDR1 SEHNR, CDR2 FQNEAQ (reference sequence). With 11 bases clipped from V and 2 bases from J, the junction kept 12 bases outside the gene matches.

J is TRBJ2-1 and V is TRBV6-5, with TRBD2 matching over 11 bases. V lost 5 bases, J lost 4 bases, and 7 bases stayed unmatched. This CDR3 region has 16 residues. Germline CDR1 and CDR2: MNHEY and SVGAGI. The CDR3 DNA reads TGTGCCAGCAGTCGGGCGGGACTAGCGGTTTACAATGAGCAGTTCTTC. This codes for CASSRAGLAVYNEQFF.

This clonotype was found a few times. The chain links TRBV12-3 or TRBV12-4 to TRBJ2-7; 7 bases are shared with TRBD1. The V and J ends lost 5 bases and 6 bases, in that order; junction bases with no gene match: 16. The CDR3 contains 16 residues. This CDR3 reads CASSPRQGPYRREQYF. CDR3 nucleotide sequence: TGTGCCAGCAGTCCAAGACAGGGCCCCTATCGCCGCGAGCAGTACTTC.

The chain links TRBV29-1 to TRBJ2-5, with 12 bases aligning to TRBD2. J lost 5 bases, V lost 4 bases, and 5 bases had no gene match. The length of the CDR3 is 14 residues. The germline gives CDR1 SQVTM, CDR2 ANQGSEA. This CDR3 is CSVGLAGALETQYF. CDR3 nucleotide sequence: TGCAGCGTTGGACTAGCGGGAGCATTGGAGACCCAGTACTTC.

The chain employs TRBV5-5 and TRBJ2-7; D is perhaps TRBD1 (6 bases). CDR3 length equals 15 residues. The germline V gene encodes CDR1 SGHKS and CDR2 YYEKEE (reference sequence). Deletions cut 2 bases from V and 2 bases from J, with 14 bases between. In DNA form, the CDR3 reads TGTGCCAGCAGCTTTTCCGCAGGGGAGCCCTACGAGCAGTACTTC. Residues: CASSFSAGEPYEQYF.

The chain employs TRBV4-1 and TRBJ2-3; the D is unclear. This CDR3 spans 15 amino acids. V lost 1 base to trimming and J lost 0 bases, with 8 bases between them. Germline V gene lookup returns CDR1 MGHRA and CDR2 YSYEKL. As DNA, the CDR3 is TGCGCCAGCAGCCAAGCCGGTACTAGCACAGATACGCAGTATTTT. Translated, it gives CASSQAGTSTDTQYF.

This clonotype came up a few times. V usage is TRBV7-9 and J usage is TRBJ1-1, with 11 bases lining up with TRBD1. CDR1 and CDR2 from the germline V gene are SEHNR and FQNEAQ (reference sequence). Trimming cost V 4 bases and J 0 bases; bases outside gene matches: 7. CDR3 length equals 17 residues. The CDR3 here is CASSSRDRGILNTEAFF. The CDR3 bases are TGTGCCAGCAGCTCGCGGGACAGGGGGATCCTGAACACTGAAGCTTTCTTT. Looking up the rest from reference TRBV7-9 and TRBJ1-1 gives the full variable domain: DTGVSQNPRHKITKRGQNVTFRCDPISEHNRLYWYRQTLGQGPEFLTYFQNEAQLEKSRLLSDRFSAERPKGSFSTLEIQRTEQGDSAMYLCASSSRDRGILNTEAFFGQGTRLTVV.

This clonotype was counted a few times. The chain employs TRBV9 and TRBJ2-5, with D perhaps matching TRBD1 (6 bases). This CDR3 has 15 amino acids. The germline CDR1 and CDR2 sequences are SGDLS and YYNGEE. The ends were cut back, 4 bases at V and 3 bases at J, with 16 bases in the middle. This CDR3 is CASSHSPEGEETQYF. CDR3 coding DNA: TGTGCCAGCAGCCATTCGCCTGAGGGGGAAGAGACCCAGTACTTC.

This clonotype turned up a few times. The chain employs TRBV12-5 and TRBJ1-1, with TRBD1 matching over 11 bases. J was trimmed by 1 base and V by 5 bases; bases with no gene match: 3. The CDR3 has 15 residues. Germline V gene data show CDR1 as LGHNT and CDR2 as FRNRAP. The CDR3 nucleotides read TGTGCTAGTGGTCTAGGACAGGGGGCGAACACTGAAGCTTTCTTT. It specifies CASGLGQGANTEAFF.

The rearrangement uses TRBV19 and TRBJ2-3; D possibly corresponds to TRBD1 (6 bases). The V end lost 7 bases, the J end lost 0 bases, and 17 bases lay between the germline ends. The CDR3 is 16 amino acids. CDR1 and CDR2 (germline): LNHDA, SQIVND (reference sequence). The CDR3 region is CASKPQGSFSTDTQYF. The CDR3 DNA is TGTGCCAGTAAGCCCCAGGGGAGCTTTAGCACAGATACGCAGTATTTT.